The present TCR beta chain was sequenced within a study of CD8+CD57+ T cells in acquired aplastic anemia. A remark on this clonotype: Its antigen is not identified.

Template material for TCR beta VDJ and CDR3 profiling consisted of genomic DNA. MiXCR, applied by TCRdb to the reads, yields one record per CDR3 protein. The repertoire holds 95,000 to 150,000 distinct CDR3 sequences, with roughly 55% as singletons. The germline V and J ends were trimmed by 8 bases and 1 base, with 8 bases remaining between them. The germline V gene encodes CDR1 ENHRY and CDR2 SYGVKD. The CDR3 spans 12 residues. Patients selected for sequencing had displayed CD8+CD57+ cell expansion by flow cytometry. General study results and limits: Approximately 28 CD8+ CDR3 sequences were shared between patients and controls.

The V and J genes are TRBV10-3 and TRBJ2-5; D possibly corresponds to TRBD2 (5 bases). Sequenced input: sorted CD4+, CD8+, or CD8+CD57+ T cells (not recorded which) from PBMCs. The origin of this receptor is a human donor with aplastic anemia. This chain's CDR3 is CAIGSLQETQYF. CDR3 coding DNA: TGTGCCATCGGGAGCCTCCAAGAGACCCAGTACTTC.